This T cell receptor beta chain was identified in a study of blood T cells in healthy people across ages. A second PCR of 7 to 11 cycles used a sample-barcoded 5' primer and a J-beta primer mix. TCRdb recomputed calls from the 5' RACE reads with MiXCR, one row per CDR3 protein. The table shows about 1.8 million distinct CDR3 sequences, with roughly 50% occurring only once. The CDR3 runs to 14 residues. CDR1 is WSHSY, CDR2 SAAADI, per germline. Trimming pared 0 bases from V and 9 bases from J, leaving 15 bases between. Study conclusions and caveats: There was no known CMV status for donors, so expanded clonotype changes were possibly confounded. Higher diversity, along with more naive CD4+ cells, distinguished long-lived donors from aged donors.

Researchers collected 7.5 to 10 milliliters of peripheral blood from every single donor. This clonotype occurred once. Its antigen is undetermined. A much larger clone sits a single nucleotide away, making a read error possible. The origin of this receptor is a woman aged 40 to 50 in good health. The J gene is TRBJ2-7, the V gene TRBV10-2; perhaps TRBD1 as D (6 bases). What was sequenced was blood. The CDR3 reads CASSESRTGTGQYF. CDR3 DNA: TGCGCCAGCAGTGAGTCCCGAACAGGGACCGGGCAGTACTTC.